The rows below give T cell receptor beta chains drawn from one sample of a study of PD-1 blockade in classical Hodgkin lymphoma. Sequencing used immunoSEQ multiplex PCR; TCRdb keeps in-frame clones, though not all of them. The data contain just over 25,000 clones, approximately 84% of them singletons. Sequencing used peripheral blood mononuclear cells (PBMCs), obtained at baseline. Receptors originate from a human donor with classical Hodgkin lymphoma. Each CDR3 is given with its conserved first and last residue. Fields, in order: clone size, V gene, J gene, D gene, CDR3 DNA, CDR3 protein. The D gene is left open where the match is weak. Some rows have no size entry. The others give once, few or many, or a class for an expanded clone.

clone_size: few
v_call: TRBV27
j_call: TRBJ2-4
d_call: -
cdr3_nt: TGTGCCAGCAGTGGAGACCTAGAGGCCAAAAACATTCAGTACTTC
cdr3_aa: CASSGDLEAKNIQYF

clone_size: -
v_call: TRBV7-9
j_call: TRBJ2-5
d_call: TRBD2
cdr3_nt: TGTGCCAGCAGCTTAGAGCGACTAGCCCGGGAGACCCAGTACTTC
cdr3_aa: CASSLERLARETQYF

clone_size: -
v_call: TRBV5-1
j_call: TRBJ2-5
d_call: -
cdr3_nt: TGCGCCAGCAGCTTGCCATCGCCTGCCTACCAAGAGACCCAGTACTTC
cdr3_aa: CASSLPSPAYQETQYF

clone_size: -
v_call: TRBV20-1
j_call: TRBJ1-2
d_call: -
cdr3_nt: TGCAGTGCTAGAGGTATCATTGGCTACACCTTC
cdr3_aa: CSARGIIGYTF

clone_size: -
v_call: TRBV7-8
j_call: TRBJ1-3
d_call: -
cdr3_nt: TGTGCCAGCAGCTTGGGAGGGAGCTCTGGAAACACCATATATTTT
cdr3_aa: CASSLGGSSGNTIYF

clone_size: -
v_call: TRBV27
j_call: TRBJ2-1
d_call: TRBD1
cdr3_nt: TGTGCCAGCAGTTTCGGGATCCAGGGGGAATTGTTCTTC
cdr3_aa: CASSFGIQGELFF

clone_size: -
v_call: TRBV7-8
j_call: TRBJ2-7
d_call: -
cdr3_nt: TGTGCCAGCAGCTTAGCCTCCAGGTCTGGAGAGCAGTACTTC
cdr3_aa: CASSLASRSGEQYF

clone_size: -
v_call: TRBV5-1
j_call: TRBJ2-5
d_call: -
cdr3_nt: TGCGCCAGCAGCGCGGAGGGGGGAGCACAAGAGACCCAGTACTTC
cdr3_aa: CASSAEGGAQETQYF

clone_size: -
v_call: TRBV6-5
j_call: TRBJ1-2
d_call: TRBD1
cdr3_nt: TGTGCCAGCACCGGGGGGACAGTCTATGGCTACACCTTC
cdr3_aa: CASTGGTVYGYTF

clone_size: -
v_call: TRBV15
j_call: TRBJ1-2
d_call: -
cdr3_nt: TGTGCCACCAGCAGAGGAACAGGTGGGACCTCCTTCTATGGCTACACCTTC
cdr3_aa: CATSRGTGGTSFYGYTF

clone_size: -
v_call: TRBV28
j_call: TRBJ1-2
d_call: TRBD1
cdr3_nt: TGTGCCAGCAGTTTAGCCGGACAGGGCGGGCTCTATGGCTACACCTTC
cdr3_aa: CASSLAGQGGLYGYTF

clone_size: -
v_call: TRBV2
j_call: TRBJ1-2
d_call: -
cdr3_nt: TGTGCCAGCAGTGAAGGACAGGCACTCTCCTATGGCTACACCTTC
cdr3_aa: CASSEGQALSYGYTF

clone_size: -
v_call: TRBV11-2
j_call: TRBJ1-2
d_call: -
cdr3_nt: TGTGCCAGCAGCTTAGATCAACTGCGGAGTGGCTACACCTTC
cdr3_aa: CASSLDQLRSGYTF

clone_size: -
v_call: TRBV28
j_call: TRBJ2-7
d_call: TRBD2
cdr3_nt: TGTGCCAGCAGTTCGACTAGCGGGGGGTTCTACGAGCAGTACTTC
cdr3_aa: CASSSTSGGFYEQYF

clone_size: -
v_call: TRBV25-1
j_call: TRBJ2-5
d_call: -
cdr3_nt: TGTGCCAGCAGTGACGCTCCGGGACTCAGAGAGACCCAGTACTTC
cdr3_aa: CASSDAPGLRETQYF

clone_size: -
v_call: TRBV9
j_call: TRBJ2-2
d_call: TRBD2
cdr3_nt: TGTGCCAGCAGCGTAAAGGGGAGCGGGGCGAACACCGGGGAGCTGTTTTTT
cdr3_aa: CASSVKGSGANTGELFF

clone_size: -
v_call: TRBV5-1
j_call: TRBJ2-3
d_call: TRBD2
cdr3_nt: TGCGCCAGCAGCTTGGCTAGCGGGGGGACAGATACGCAGTATTTT
cdr3_aa: CASSLASGGTDTQYF

clone_size: -
v_call: TRBV20-1
j_call: TRBJ2-5
d_call: -
cdr3_nt: TGCAGTGCCCATTGGGAAGAGACCCAGTACTTC
cdr3_aa: CSAHWEETQYF

clone_size: -
v_call: TRBV7-9
j_call: TRBJ1-3
d_call: TRBD1
cdr3_nt: TGTGCCAGCAGCTACGGACAGGGTGAACTCTCTGGAAACACCATATATTTT
cdr3_aa: CASSYGQGELSGNTIYF

clone_size: -
v_call: TRBV9
j_call: TRBJ1-3
d_call: -
cdr3_nt: TGTGCCAGCAGCTCACCGGCAGGGTCAGGAAACACCATATATTTT
cdr3_aa: CASSSPAGSGNTIYF

clone_size: -
v_call: TRBV6-5
j_call: TRBJ2-7
d_call: TRBD2
cdr3_nt: TGTGCCAGCAGTCCCCTAGCGGGGGGCGAGCAGTACTTC
cdr3_aa: CASSPLAGGEQYF

clone_size: -
v_call: TRBV28
j_call: TRBJ2-3
d_call: TRBD2
cdr3_nt: TGTGCCAGCATCGGGACTAGCGGGGTCACAGATACGCAGTATTTT
cdr3_aa: CASIGTSGVTDTQYF

clone_size: -
v_call: TRBV28
j_call: TRBJ2-7
d_call: -
cdr3_nt: TGTGCCACGGGGCAGAGCTACGAGCAGTACTTC
cdr3_aa: CATGQSYEQYF

clone_size: -
v_call: TRBV15
j_call: TRBJ1-3
d_call: -
cdr3_nt: TGTGCCACCAGCAGAGAACCCAAGCCTACTGGAAACACCATATATTTT
cdr3_aa: CATSREPKPTGNTIYF

clone_size: -
v_call: TRBV5-1
j_call: TRBJ1-3
d_call: -
cdr3_nt: TGCGCCAGCAGCTTGGGACAAGCGGCGGACACCATATATTTT
cdr3_aa: CASSLGQAADTIYF

clone_size: -
v_call: TRBV7-9
j_call: TRBJ2-4
d_call: TRBD1
cdr3_nt: TGTGCCCTACAGGAGACAGGGGGTTTGTCCAAAAACATTCAGTACTTC
cdr3_aa: CALQETGGLSKNIQYF

clone_size: once
v_call: TRBV5-1
j_call: TRBJ2-3
d_call: TRBD2
cdr3_nt: TGCGCCAGCAGCTCACTAGCGGGGGAAAATACGCAGTATTTT
cdr3_aa: CASSSLAGENTQYF

clone_size: -
v_call: TRBV7-9
j_call: TRBJ2-2
d_call: TRBD2
cdr3_nt: TGTGCCAGCAGCTCCGGACTAGTAGGCACCGGGGAGCTGTTTTTT
cdr3_aa: CASSSGLVGTGELFF

clone_size: -
v_call: TRBV5-1
j_call: TRBJ2-6
d_call: -
cdr3_nt: TGCGCCAGCAGCCCCTGGGAAGCTGGGGCCAACGTCCTGACTTTC
cdr3_aa: CASSPWEAGANVLTF

clone_size: -
v_call: TRBV2
j_call: TRBJ1-2
d_call: -
cdr3_nt: TGTGCCAGCAGTGGTGGTCTCGGCAGCTACTATGGCTACACCTTC
cdr3_aa: CASSGGLGSYYGYTF

clone_size: -
v_call: TRBV7-2
j_call: TRBJ2-1
d_call: -
cdr3_nt: TGTGCCAGCAGCTTAAATATGAATGAGCAGTTCTTC
cdr3_aa: CASSLNMNEQFF

clone_size: -
v_call: TRBV5-1
j_call: TRBJ1-4
d_call: -
cdr3_nt: TGCGCCAGCAGCTTGGCCGGAGGCAGTAATGAAAAACTGTTTTTT
cdr3_aa: CASSLAGGSNEKLFF

clone_size: -
v_call: TRBV9
j_call: TRBJ1-6
d_call: -
cdr3_nt: TGTGCCAGCAGCCCAAGCACAGTAGGGAGACCCCTCCACTTT
cdr3_aa: CASSPSTVGRPLHF

clone_size: -
v_call: TRBV2
j_call: TRBJ2-3
d_call: -
cdr3_nt: TGTGCCAGCAGTGGGACGAATACGCAGTATTTT
cdr3_aa: CASSGTNTQYF

clone_size: -
v_call: TRBV5-1
j_call: TRBJ1-1
d_call: TRBD1
cdr3_nt: TGCGCCAGCAGCTTTTCAGGGGGCGCGAGAACTGAAGCTTTCTTT
cdr3_aa: CASSFSGGARTEAFF

clone_size: few
v_call: TRBV6-6
j_call: TRBJ1-1
d_call: -
cdr3_nt: TGTGCCAGCAGTTACGGGCGGAACACTGAAGCTTTCTTT
cdr3_aa: CASSYGRNTEAFF

clone_size: -
v_call: TRBV6-6
j_call: TRBJ1-5
d_call: -
cdr3_nt: TGTGCCAGCAGTTACCCCGGGGGCGAACAGCCCCAGCATTTT
cdr3_aa: CASSYPGGEQPQHF

clone_size: -
v_call: TRBV11-2
j_call: TRBJ2-7
d_call: -
cdr3_nt: TGTGCCAGCAGCTTAGATTACATGAGGGGGAGATACGAGCAGTACTTC
cdr3_aa: CASSLDYMRGRYEQYF

clone_size: -
v_call: TRBV10-3
j_call: TRBJ1-5
d_call: -
cdr3_nt: TGTGCCATCAGTGAGGCGGGACGGATAAATCAGCCCCAGCATTTT
cdr3_aa: CAISEAGRINQPQHF

clone_size: -
v_call: TRBV19
j_call: TRBJ1-2
d_call: -
cdr3_nt: TGTGCCAGTAGTATAAACAGCAACTATGGCTACACCTTC
cdr3_aa: CASSINSNYGYTF

clone_size: -
v_call: TRBV7-9
j_call: TRBJ1-4
d_call: TRBD1
cdr3_nt: TGTGCCAGCAGCTTCAGGACAGGAACTGAAAAACTGTTTTTT
cdr3_aa: CASSFRTGTEKLFF

clone_size: -
v_call: TRBV6-5
j_call: TRBJ2-7
d_call: -
cdr3_nt: TGTGCCAGCAGTTACTCGAGAGTATACTTGGTTGAGCAGTACTTC
cdr3_aa: CASSYSRVYLVEQYF

clone_size: -
v_call: TRBV27
j_call: TRBJ2-4
d_call: -
cdr3_nt: TGTGCCAGCAGTTCCCAGGGCCTCGCCAAAGTCCTAGCCAAAAACATTCAGTACTTC
cdr3_aa: CASSSQGLAKVLAKNIQYF

clone_size: -
v_call: TRBV6-5
j_call: TRBJ1-4
d_call: -
cdr3_nt: TGTGCCAGCAGTTACTCGAATTCCCCTGATGAAAAACTGTTTTTT
cdr3_aa: CASSYSNSPDEKLFF

clone_size: -
v_call: TRBV7-9
j_call: TRBJ1-1
d_call: -
cdr3_nt: TGTGCCAGCAGCTTAGTAACACAGACCACTGAAGCTTTCTTT
cdr3_aa: CASSLVTQTTEAFF

clone_size: -
v_call: TRBV11-3
j_call: TRBJ2-7
d_call: TRBD1
cdr3_nt: TGTGCCAGCAGCGCCGGAACAGGGGGAGCGTACGAGCAGTACTTC
cdr3_aa: CASSAGTGGAYEQYF

clone_size: -
v_call: TRBV7-9
j_call: TRBJ1-3
d_call: -
cdr3_nt: TGTGCCAGCAGCCCAGGACCCACAAGAACCCGTCTCTCTGGAAACACCATATATTTT
cdr3_aa: CASSPGPTRTRLSGNTIYF